A selection of T cell receptor beta chains follows, all from one sample in a study of blood T cell repertoires in COVID-19. The repertoire was sequenced with immunoSEQ multiplex PCR; TCRdb's copy has only in-frame clones and lacks some. The data show 85,000 to 90,000 clones, nearly 90% seen once. The sequenced sample was peripheral blood. The receptor set was obtained from a woman aged 80 or older with active COVID-19. Both conserved end residues are part of each CDR3. A D gene is named only where the DNA matches it firmly. Clone size, where shown, is once, few, many, or a class for clones that have expanded.

>TRBD1|TRBV6-2/TRBV6-3|TRBJ2-1|NA
CASSSVTGGSQFF
TGTGCCAGCAGTTCAGTTACAGGGGGCTCCCAGTTCTTC
>TRBD1|TRBV28|TRBJ1-1|NA
CASSLSRGQAEAFF
TGTGCCAGCAGTTTATCCCGCGGACAGGCAGAAGCTTTCTTT
>TRBD2|TRBV28|TRBJ2-5|NA
CASSLVLGGGLAGGIQETQYF
TGTGCCAGCAGTTTGGTGTTAGGTGGGGGACTAGCGGGAGGAATACAAGAGACCCAGTACTTC
>NA|TRBV9|TRBJ1-2|NA
CASSPLLPTAGYTF
TGTGCCAGCAGCCCCCTTCTTCCGACAGCTGGCTACACCTTC
>TRBD2|TRBV10-3|TRBJ2-1|NA
CAISERGLGIEQFF
TGTGCCATCAGTGAGAGGGGACTAGGGATTGAGCAGTTCTTC
>TRBD2|TRBV3-1/TRBV3-2|TRBJ2-5|NA
CASSQANTGGSGETQYF
TGTGCCAGCAGCCAAGCCAATACGGGGGGATCGGGGGAGACCCAGTACTTC
>NA|TRBV28|TRBJ1-2|NA
CASSFSQGGYTF
TGTGCCAGCAGTTTTAGCCAGGGAGGCTACACCTTC
>TRBD2|TRBV11-2|TRBJ2-3|few
CASSSGLAGTDTQYF
TGTGCCAGCAGCTCGGGACTAGCGGGCACAGATACGCAGTATTTT
>TRBD2|TRBV7-3|TRBJ2-7|NA
CASTLAGSYEQYF
TGTGCCAGCACCCTAGCGGGATCCTACGAGCAGTACTTC
>NA|TRBV12-3/TRBV12-4|TRBJ2-3|NA
CASTMRGTDTQYF
TGTGCCAGCACCATGAGGGGGACAGATACGCAGTATTTT
>TRBD1|TRBV5-1|TRBJ2-2|NA
CASRTGASAGELFF
TGCGCCAGCAGGACAGGGGCTTCAGCCGGGGAGCTGTTTTTT
>NA|TRBV5-6|TRBJ1-4|NA
CASSFRGKLFF
TGTGCCAGCAGCTTTCGAGGAAAACTGTTTTTT
>TRBD2|TRBV6-4|TRBJ2-5|NA
CASSDAQTSGRVETQYF
TGTGCCAGCAGTGACGCCCAGACTAGCGGGCGCGTTGAGACCCAGTACTTC
>TRBD1|TRBV5-4|TRBJ2-1|NA
CASSLIGGYENNEQFF
TGTGCCAGCAGCTTGATAGGGGGCTACGAGAACAATGAGCAGTTCTTC
>TRBD2|TRBV29-1|TRBJ2-5|NA
CSVREGWETQYF
TGCAGCGTGCGGGAGGGGTGGGAGACCCAGTACTTC
>TRBD1|TRBV5-1|TRBJ1-4|NA
CASSLSGQGYEKLFF
TGCGCCAGCAGCCTCTCGGGACAGGGGTATGAAAAACTGTTTTTT
>TRBD2|TRBV2|TRBJ2-5|NA
CASSRIASGRAGETQYF
TGTGCCAGCAGTAGAATTGCTAGCGGGAGGGCCGGCGAGACCCAGTACTTC